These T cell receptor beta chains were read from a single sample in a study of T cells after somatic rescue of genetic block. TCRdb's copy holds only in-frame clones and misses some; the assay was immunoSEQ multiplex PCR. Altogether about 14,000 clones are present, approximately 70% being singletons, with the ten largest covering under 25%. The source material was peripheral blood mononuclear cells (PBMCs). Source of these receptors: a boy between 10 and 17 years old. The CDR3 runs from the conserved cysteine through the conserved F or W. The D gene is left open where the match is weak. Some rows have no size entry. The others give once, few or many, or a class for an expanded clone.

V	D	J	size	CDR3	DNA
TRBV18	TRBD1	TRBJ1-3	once	CASSPLTGLLSGNTIYF	TGTGCCAGCTCACCTCTGACAGGGCTCCTCTCTGGAAACACCATATATTTT
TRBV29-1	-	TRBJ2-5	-	CSVREVETQYF	TGCAGCGTCCGAGAGGTAGAGACCCAGTACTTC
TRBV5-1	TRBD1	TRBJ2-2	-	CASSLGQTLTGELFF	TGCGCCAGCAGCCTGGGACAGACCCTTACCGGGGAGCTGTTTTTT
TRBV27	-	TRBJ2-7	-	CASSRSGTLGEQYF	TGTGCCAGCAGTCGATCCGGGACCCTGGGGGAGCAGTACTTC
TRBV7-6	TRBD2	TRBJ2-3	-	CASSLDVGGGTDTQYF	TGTGCCAGCAGCTTAGACGTGGGAGGGGGCACAGATACGCAGTATTTT
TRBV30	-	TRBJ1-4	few	CAWSPTATNEKLFF	TGTGCCTGGAGCCCGACAGCAACTAATGAAAAACTGTTTTTT
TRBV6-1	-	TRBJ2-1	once	CASSEVTRAAGQFF	TGTGCCAGCAGTGAAGTAACTAGGGCAGCTGGGCAGTTCTTC
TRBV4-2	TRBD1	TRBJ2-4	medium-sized	CASSQDSGGRAKNIQYF	TGTGCCAGCAGCCAAGATTCAGGGGGAAGAGCCAAAAACATTCAGTACTTC
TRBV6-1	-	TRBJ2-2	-	CASSEPFHYSIANTGELFF	TGTGCCAGCAGTGAACCCTTCCACTACTCAATCGCGAACACCGGGGAGCTGTTTTTT
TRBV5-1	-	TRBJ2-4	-	CASSKQGGARNIQYF	TGCGCCAGCAGCAAGCAGGGGGGAGCCAGAAACATTCAGTACTTC
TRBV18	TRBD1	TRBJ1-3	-	CASSQSTGYSGNTIYF	TGTGCCAGCTCACAATCGACAGGGTACTCTGGAAACACCATATATTTT
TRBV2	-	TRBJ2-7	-	CASSESASFYEQYF	TGTGCCAGCAGTGAATCCGCCAGTTTCTACGAGCAGTACTTC
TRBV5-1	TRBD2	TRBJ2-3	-	CASSRLAGGADTQYF	TGCGCCAGCAGCAGACTAGCGGGGGGCGCAGATACGCAGTATTTT
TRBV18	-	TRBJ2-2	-	CASSPTHNTGELFF	TGTGCCAGCTCACCCACGCATAACACCGGGGAGCTGTTTTTT
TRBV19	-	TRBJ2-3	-	CASRGAGDTQYF	TGTGCCAGTCGGGGGGCAGGCGATACGCAGTATTTT
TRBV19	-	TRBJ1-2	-	CASSTSGQSLYAYGYTF	TGTGCCAGTAGTACATCTGGACAGTCTCTCTATGCATATGGCTACACCTTC
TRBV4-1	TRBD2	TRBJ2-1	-	CASSHSPLLAGVGNEQFF	TGCGCCAGCAGCCACAGCCCCCTACTAGCGGGAGTAGGCAATGAGCAGTTCTTC
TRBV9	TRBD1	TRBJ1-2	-	CASSVGTQGALGYGYTF	TGTGCCAGCAGCGTAGGAACACAGGGGGCGCTGGGCTATGGCTACACCTTC
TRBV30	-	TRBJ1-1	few	CAWRVGPTEAFF	TGTGCCTGGAGAGTAGGGCCCACTGAAGCTTTCTTT
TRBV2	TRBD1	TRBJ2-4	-	CASSGTGPGIQYF	TGTGCCAGCAGTGGGACAGGGCCAGGCATTCAGTACTTC
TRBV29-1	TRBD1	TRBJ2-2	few	CSVARDSPTGELFF	TGCAGCGTTGCCCGGGACAGCCCCACCGGGGAGCTGTTTTTT
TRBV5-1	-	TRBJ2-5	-	CASSLVTVKETQYF	TGCGCCAGCAGCTTGGTAACAGTAAAAGAGACCCAGTACTTC
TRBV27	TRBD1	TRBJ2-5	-	CASSPHRGPQETQYF	TGTGCCAGCAGTCCCCACAGGGGGCCTCAGGAGACCCAGTACTTC
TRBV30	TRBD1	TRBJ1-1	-	CAWSPRDRAKWITEAFF	TGTGCCTGGAGTCCCCGGGACAGGGCTAAGTGGATCACTGAAGCTTTCTTT